This TCR beta chain is drawn from a study of blood T cell repertoires in COVID-19. Across the study: T cells, B-cell-depleted T cells, or PBMCs provided the cDNA or gDNA that served as material.

The CDR3 is made up of 13 amino acids. V lost 5 bases and J lost 7, with 12 bases in between. Germline lookup yields CDR1 SGHTA and CDR2 FQGNSA. The assay was immunoSEQ multiplex PCR, and TCRdb's table has in-frame clones only and misses some. The top ten hold about 6.7% of the sample, which has about 340,000 clones, more than 70% seen once. The gene calls are TRBV7-2 and TRBJ1-5, with D possibly TRBD1 on 6 matching bases. The source of this sequence is a woman between 70 and 85 years old with COVID-19, enrolled during active disease. Material for sequencing was peripheral blood. The CDR3 DNA is TGTGCCAGCAGCCGGAACAGGGAACAGCCCCAGCATTTT. The encoded protein is CASSRNREQPQHF.